The T cell receptor beta chain under discussion was sequenced for a study of blood T cell repertoires in COVID-19 (dated by TCRdb to 2020 to 2021). Looking at the study overall: Samples from collaborators originated in the United States, Italy and Spain and spanned both the acute and convalescent phases of COVID-19. The samples were drawn from the first 160 participants of the ongoing ImmuneRACE study and from 950 to 1,500 subjects provided by 6 global collaborators. The repertoires were released in a freely available public database intended as a resource for research on the immune response to SARS-CoV-2. A de-identified subject ID, COVID-19 status, age in years and sex were almost always included in the sample metadata. Subjects who had been exposed to COVID-19, were actively infected with it, or had recovered from it provided the deeply sampled blood TCRbeta repertoires that made up the dataset. The prospective study material was composed of cDNA or gDNA derived from T cells, B-cell-depleted T cells, or PBMCs. Where available, HLA class I and class II types were taken from metadata supplied by the sample provider and were not determined by assay-based typing. The research as a whole found: How much clinical and demographic metadata was included differed by source and by participant, and the metadata was provided uncurated.

About this clone itself: Its antigen specificity is not known. No quality values exist for individual bases; no much larger clone is one base distant.

Participants in the prospective study were aged roughly 18 to 90 years, lived in about two dozen United States geographic areas, and enrolled through a virtual design. To assign participants to cohorts, the prospective study relied on clinical history that participants themselves reported in a screening survey and a study questionnaire. Recovered participants in ImmuneRACE Cohort 3 were defined as having two consecutive negative NP/OP PCR tests, clearance from a healthcare professional, or resolution of symptoms. In the prospective study, mobile phlebotomists collected whole blood, serum and a nasopharyngeal or oropharyngeal swab from each participant. Participants in the prospective study had the option to provide additional blood draws and questionnaires over a roughly 2-month period. Before DNA extraction, blood samples from the prospective study were shipped at room temperature or frozen. TCRbeta CDR3 regions were amplified from genomic DNA using the immunoSEQ Assay, a bias-controlled multiplex PCR. The study's own analysis went as follows. Within the assay, amplification of reference gene primers was used to estimate how many nucleated cells each sample contained. To quantify the absolute abundance of each unique TCRbeta CDR3 rearrangement, sequence reads were collapsed and filtered. For each sample, productive Simpson clonality was calculated as the square root of Simpson's diversity index across productive rearrangements. TCRdb retrieved this table from immuneACCESS and kept in-frame rearrangements only. Not all clones are present; in checked studies, unresolved V genes account for under half, and no reason is known for the remainder. The V and J calls and clone size come from that table; D and trimming were worked out from the DNA. The sample data list some 320,000 clones, and about 92% of these were observed just once. Roughly 2.6% of the sample is held by the ten biggest clonotypes.

The CDR3 runs 14 amino acids, cysteine and phenylalanine included. Only the CDR3 part of the read is kept: 42 bases, read in frame from the first base. The germline V gene yields SGHNT for CDR1 and YENEEA for CDR2. The germline ends are 15 bases apart after V is trimmed by 8 bases and J by 4 bases. The sequenced sample consisted of PBMCs or T cells enriched from blood (not recorded which). This sequence was found in a man aged 55 to 70 who had recovered from COVID-19. Recombination connected TRBV11-3 to TRBJ2-1, and the D gene may be TRBD2, 6 bases matching. The nucleotides are TGTGCCAGCCGCCCCGGGACTGAGTACAATGAGCAGTTCTTC. Translation gives CASRPGTEYNEQFF.